A single TCR beta chain is shown here with its context. The entry originates in a study of OX40 agonist ivuxolimab in advanced cancers. The protocol was immunoSEQ multiplex PCR, while the TCRdb copy is restricted to in-frame clones and leaves out a portion. The sample contains about 26,000 clones, 85% to 90% of which appear only once. This CDR3 contains 14 residues. Trimming took off 3 bases at V and 3 bases at J, with 12 bases between the two ends. Germline CDR1 MNHNS, CDR2 SASEGT. The chain has TRBV6-1 and TRBJ2-7; no clear D. The clonotype was recovered from an adult with an advanced solid tumor such as melanoma, head and neck, liver or kidney cancer. This specimen was CD4+ or CD8+ T cells sorted from blood, taken in a trial of the OX40 agonist ivuxolimab. Here the CDR3 DNA reads TGTGCCAGCAGTGACTGGTCCCCAGGCTACGAGCAGTACTTC. Residues: CASSDWSPGYEQYF.